This record covers a single T cell receptor (beta chain). Its antigen is not identified. Germline CDR1 LNHNV, CDR2 YYDKDF (reference sequence). V was clipped by 5 bases and J by 4 bases, with 14 bases between them. The CDR3 loop spans 14 amino acids. The authors extracted RNA and reverse transcribed it into cDNA as the sequencing template. Data came from immunoSEQ multiplex PCR; TCRdb stores just in-frame clones and leaves some out. The sample lists hundreds of thousands of clones; 58% were seen once. This sample's treatment: oral pan-JAK inhibitor, 5-10 mg twice daily. Alopecia areata patients had lesional scalp punch biopsies and peripheral blood taken from them. These data come from a study of CD8+ T cells in alopecia areata. Study background: In an open-label trial, patients got 5 to 10 mg tofacitinib twice daily. Whole-study findings and limits: Tofacitinib delivered significant drops in scalp clonality and in expanded CD8+ clones among the top 100. Elevated clonality characterized lesional scalp relative to normal scalp, particularly in alopecia totalis/universalis.

V is TRBV15 and J is TRBJ2-5, with D maybe TRBD1 (6 bases). The material sequenced was CD4+ T cells sorted from blood, taken at week 24, from a patient treated with tofacitinib. This TCR came from a human donor with alopecia areata. CDR3: CATSATRGIETQYF. In DNA form, the CDR3 reads TGTGCCACCAGCGCCACCAGGGGAATAGAGACCCAGTACTTC. The full variable domain, in which reference TRBV15 and TRBJ2-5 provide the parts outside the CDR3, is DAMVIQNPRYQVTQFGKPVTLSCSQTLNHNVMYWYQQKSSQAPKLLFHYYDKDFNNEADTPDNFQSRRPNTSFCFLDIRSPGLGDTAMYLCATSATRGIETQYFGPGTRLLVL.